This T cell receptor (beta chain) was observed in a study of cytomegalovirus exposure and HLA in healthy donors. Study findings and constraints: CMV serostatus was the sole immune exposure information available. Some 150 TCR beta chains were listed as cytomegalovirus-associated.

Note on this clone: The target antigen is unknown.

This PCR relied on a set of 60 Vbeta primers and 13 Jbeta primers. Data came from immunoSEQ multiplex PCR; TCRdb stores just in-frame clones and leaves some out. The table lists a few hundred thousand clones, about 80% of them singletons, with around 8.3% in the top ten. Germline lookup yields CDR1 SGHRS and CDR2 YFSETQ. Trimming took 5 bases from V and 2 from J, leaving 14 bases between them. The CDR3 spans 15 residues. The source of this sequence is a woman between 55 and 75 years old in good health and CMV-seropositive. The chain joins TRBV5-1 to TRBJ1-3; D might be TRBD1 (5 bases). The specimen was PBMCs. The CDR3 here is CASRVDWGAGNTIYF. CDR3 DNA: TGCGCCAGCAGGGTCGATTGGGGGGCTGGAAACACCATATATTTT.